The 3 T cell receptor beta chains below all came from one sample that was sequenced in a study of T-cell reconstitution after alpha-beta-depleted transplantation in children. As it was prepared, the TCRbeta library received unique molecular identifiers. One entry per CDR3 protein results from TCRdb running MiXCR on the PCR reads. The sample shows under 20,000 distinct CDR3 sequences, 10% to 15% of them seen only once. The sample in question was PBMCs, mostly from graft donor cells, obtained 60 days after TCRalphabeta/CD19-depleted stem cell transplant. Every receptor here comes from a female patient aged 2 to 10 who had a stem cell transplant for congenital amegakaryocytic thrombocytopenia, so the T cells may come from the graft donor.

This clonotype occurred many times. The gene calls are TRBV10-3 and TRBJ2-7, with D perhaps matching TRBD1 (5 bases). Germline lookup yields CDR1 ENHRY and CDR2 SYGVKD. V shed 3 bases and J shed 2 bases, with 14 bases lying between them. The CDR3 has 15 amino acids. CDR3 sequence (DNA): TGTGCCATCAGTGAATTAGCAGGGAATCCCTACGAGCAGTACTTC. Translating gives CAISELAGNPYEQYF.

Judged by abundance, this clonotype is medium-sized (0.01 to 0.1%). The chain combines TRBV20-1 with TRBJ2-5; no clear D gene. From germline, CDR1 is DFQATT and CDR2 SNEGSKA (reference sequence). This CDR3 is built from 13 residues. Deletions cut 0 bases from V and 6 bases from J, with 11 bases between. The CDR3 sequence: CSAREPASKTQYF. The CDR3 nucleotides read TGCAGTGCTAGAGAACCAGCCTCCAAGACCCAGTACTTC.

The chain employs TRBV7-1 and TRBJ2-7; no clear D gene. TRBV7-1 is noted as an ORF with a role that remains uncertain. Trimming pared 3 bases from V and 0 bases from J, leaving 12 bases between. The CDR3 totals 15 residues. The CDR3 nucleotides read TGTGCCAGCAGCTCCGGGCTGGAGAGCTCCTACGAGCAGTACTTC. It encodes CASSSGLESSYEQYF.